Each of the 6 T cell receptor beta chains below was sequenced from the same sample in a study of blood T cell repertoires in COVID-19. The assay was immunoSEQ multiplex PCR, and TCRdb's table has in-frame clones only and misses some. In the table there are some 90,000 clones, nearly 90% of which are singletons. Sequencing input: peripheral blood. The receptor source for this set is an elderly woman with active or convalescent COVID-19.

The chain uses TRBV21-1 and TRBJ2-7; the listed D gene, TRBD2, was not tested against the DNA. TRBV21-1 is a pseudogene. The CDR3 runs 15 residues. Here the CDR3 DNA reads TGTGCCAGCAGCATTGAACTAGCGTCAGGTTACGAGCAGTACTTC. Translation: CASSIELASGYEQYF.

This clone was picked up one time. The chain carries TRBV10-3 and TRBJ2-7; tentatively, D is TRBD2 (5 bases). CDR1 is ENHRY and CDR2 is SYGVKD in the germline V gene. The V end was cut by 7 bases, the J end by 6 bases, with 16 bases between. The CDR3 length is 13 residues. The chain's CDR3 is CAITTHSEGEQYF. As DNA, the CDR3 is TGTGCCATCACCACTCACAGCGAGGGCGAGCAGTACTTC.

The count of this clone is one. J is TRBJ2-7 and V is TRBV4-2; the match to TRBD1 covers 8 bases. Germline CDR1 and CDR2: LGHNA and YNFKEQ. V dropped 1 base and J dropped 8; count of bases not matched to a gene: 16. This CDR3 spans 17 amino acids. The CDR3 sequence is CASSQGGTGAPATKQYF. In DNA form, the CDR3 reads TGTGCCAGCAGCCAAGGTGGGACAGGAGCCCCCGCGACCAAGCAGTACTTC.

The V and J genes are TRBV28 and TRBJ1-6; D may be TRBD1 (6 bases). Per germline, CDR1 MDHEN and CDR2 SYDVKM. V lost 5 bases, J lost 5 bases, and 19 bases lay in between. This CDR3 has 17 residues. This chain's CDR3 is CASSPIDRLFNNSPLHF. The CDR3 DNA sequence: TGTGCCAGCAGTCCGATAGACAGGCTGTTTAATAATTCACCCCTCCACTTT. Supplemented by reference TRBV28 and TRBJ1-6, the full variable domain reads DVKVTQSSRYLVKRTGEKVFLECVQDMDHENMFWYRQDPGLGLRLIYFSYDVKMKEKGDIPEGYSVSREKKERFSLILESASTNQTSMYLCASSPIDRLFNNSPLHFGNGTRLTVT.

This CDR3 is CASSPTLVAGSSYEQYF. Written as DNA, the CDR3 is TGTGCCAGCAGCCCAACCCTGGTGGCCGGGAGCTCCTACGAGCAGTACTTC. The chain employs TRBV5-4 and TRBJ2-7; D might be TRBD2 (6 bases). Germline CDR1 and CDR2: SGHNT and YYREEE (reference sequence). V lost 4 bases and J lost 0, with 20 bases in between. This CDR3 region has 17 residues.

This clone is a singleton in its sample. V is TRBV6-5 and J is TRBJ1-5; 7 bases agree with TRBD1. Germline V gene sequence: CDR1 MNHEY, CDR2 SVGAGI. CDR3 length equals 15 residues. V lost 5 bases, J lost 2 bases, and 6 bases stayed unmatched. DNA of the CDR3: TGTGCCAGCAGTACACAGGGGTCCCGCAATCAGCCCCAGCATTTT. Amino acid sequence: CASSTQGSRNQPQHF.